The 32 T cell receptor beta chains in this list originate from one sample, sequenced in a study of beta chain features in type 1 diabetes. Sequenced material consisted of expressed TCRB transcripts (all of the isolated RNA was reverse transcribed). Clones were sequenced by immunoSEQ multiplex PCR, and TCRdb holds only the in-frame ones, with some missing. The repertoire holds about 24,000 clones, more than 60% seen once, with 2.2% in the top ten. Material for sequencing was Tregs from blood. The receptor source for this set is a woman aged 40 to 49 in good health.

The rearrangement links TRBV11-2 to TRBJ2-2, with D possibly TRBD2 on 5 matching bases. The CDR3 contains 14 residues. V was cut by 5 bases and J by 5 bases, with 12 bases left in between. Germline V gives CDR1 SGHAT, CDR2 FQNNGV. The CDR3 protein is CASSALGETGELFF. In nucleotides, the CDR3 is TGTGCCAGCAGCGCCCTTGGGGAGACCGGGGAGCTGTTTTTT. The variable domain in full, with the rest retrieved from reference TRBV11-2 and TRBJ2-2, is EAGVAQSPRYKIIEKRQSVAFWCNPISGHATLYWYQQILGQGPKLLIQFQNNGVVDDSQLPKDRFSAERLKGVDSTLKIQPAKLEDSAVYLCASSALGETGELFFGEGSRLTVL.

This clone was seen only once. CDR3 residues: CASTQGPDMGELFF. In nucleotides, the CDR3 is TGTGCCAGCACCCAGGGCCCCGATATGGGGGAGCTGTTTTTT. The rearrangement links TRBV2 to TRBJ2-2; weak D call: TRBD1 (5 bases). V was shortened by 7 bases and J by 8 bases, with 17 bases between the two germline ends. CDR3 length equals 14 residues. Per the germline V gene, CDR1 is SNHLY and CDR2 is FYNNEI.

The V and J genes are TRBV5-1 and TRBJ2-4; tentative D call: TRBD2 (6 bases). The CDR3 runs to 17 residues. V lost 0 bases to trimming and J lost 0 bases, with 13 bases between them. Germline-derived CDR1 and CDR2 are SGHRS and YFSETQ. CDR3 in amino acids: CASSLVATSIAKNIQYF. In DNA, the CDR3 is TGCGCCAGCAGCTTGGTTGCCACTAGCATAGCCAAAAACATTCAGTACTTC. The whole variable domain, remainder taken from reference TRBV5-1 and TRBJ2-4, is KAGVTQTPRYLIKTRGQQVTLSCSPISGHRSVSWYQQTPGQGLQFLFEYFSETQRNKGNFPGRFSGRQFSNSRSEMNVSTLELGDSALYLCASSLVATSIAKNIQYFGAGTRLSVL.

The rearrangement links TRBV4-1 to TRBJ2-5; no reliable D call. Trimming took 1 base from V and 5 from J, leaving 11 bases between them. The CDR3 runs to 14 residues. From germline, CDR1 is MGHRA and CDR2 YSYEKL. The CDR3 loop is CASSQVVLVETQYF. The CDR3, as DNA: TGCGCCAGCAGCCAAGTCGTCCTAGTTGAGACCCAGTACTTC.

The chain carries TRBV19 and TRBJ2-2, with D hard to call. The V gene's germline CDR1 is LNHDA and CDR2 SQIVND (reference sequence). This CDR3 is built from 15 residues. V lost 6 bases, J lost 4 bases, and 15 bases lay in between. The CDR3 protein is CASRIDKFFTGELFF. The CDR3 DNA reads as TGTGCCAGTAGAATCGACAAATTCTTCACCGGGGAGCTGTTTTTT.

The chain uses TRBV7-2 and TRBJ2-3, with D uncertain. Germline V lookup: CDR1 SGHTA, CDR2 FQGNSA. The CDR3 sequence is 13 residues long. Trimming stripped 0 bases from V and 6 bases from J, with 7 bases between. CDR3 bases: TGTGCCAGCAGCTTAGCGCGTCTTGATACGCAGTATTTT. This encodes CASSLARLDTQYF.

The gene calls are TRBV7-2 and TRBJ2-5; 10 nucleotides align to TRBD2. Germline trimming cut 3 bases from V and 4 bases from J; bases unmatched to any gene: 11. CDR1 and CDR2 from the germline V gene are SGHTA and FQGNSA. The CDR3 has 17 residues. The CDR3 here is CASSFRGSGGAGETQYF. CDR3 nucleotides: TGTGCCAGCAGCTTCCGGGGGAGCGGGGGGGCTGGAGAGACCCAGTACTTC.

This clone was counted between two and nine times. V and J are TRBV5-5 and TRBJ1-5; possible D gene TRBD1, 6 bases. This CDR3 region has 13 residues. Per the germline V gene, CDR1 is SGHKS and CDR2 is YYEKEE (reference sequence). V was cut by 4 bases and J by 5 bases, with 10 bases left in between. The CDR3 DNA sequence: TGTGCCAGCAGCCAAGACAGGTATCAGCCCCAGCATTTT. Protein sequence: CASSQDRYQPQHF.

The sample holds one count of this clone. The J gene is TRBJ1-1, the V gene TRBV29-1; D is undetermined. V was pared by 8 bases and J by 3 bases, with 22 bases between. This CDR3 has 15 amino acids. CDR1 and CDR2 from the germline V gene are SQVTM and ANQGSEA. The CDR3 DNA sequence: TGCAGCTCTCTGGTCAGGAAGTCTATGCACACTGAAGCTTTCTTT. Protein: CSSLVRKSMHTEAFF.

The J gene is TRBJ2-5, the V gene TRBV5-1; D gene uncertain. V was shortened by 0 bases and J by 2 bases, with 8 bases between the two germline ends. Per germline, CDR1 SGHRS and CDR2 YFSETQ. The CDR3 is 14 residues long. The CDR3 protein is CASSLVATQETQYF. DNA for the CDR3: TGCGCCAGCAGCTTGGTAGCAACTCAAGAGACCCAGTACTTC. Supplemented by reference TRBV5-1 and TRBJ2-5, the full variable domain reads KAGVTQTPRYLIKTRGQQVTLSCSPISGHRSVSWYQQTPGQGLQFLFEYFSETQRNKGNFPGRFSGRQFSNSRSEMNVSTLELGDSALYLCASSLVATQETQYFGPGTRLLVL.

CDR3 DNA sequence: TGCGCCAGCAGCACTAGCGCTGAGACCCAGTACTTC. Translating it yields CASSTSAETQYF. V gene TRBV10-2 combines with J gene TRBJ2-5; 7 bases line up with TRBD2. The V and J ends lost 6 bases and 5 bases, in that order; junction bases with no gene match: 3. This CDR3 region has 12 residues. The germline CDR1 and CDR2 sequences are WSHSY and SAAADI.

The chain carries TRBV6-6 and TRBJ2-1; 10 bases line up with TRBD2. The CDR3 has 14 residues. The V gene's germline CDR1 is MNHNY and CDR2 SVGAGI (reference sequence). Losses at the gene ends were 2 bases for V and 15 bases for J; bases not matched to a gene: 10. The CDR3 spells CASSYVSSGGRWFF. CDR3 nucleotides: TGTGCCAGCAGTTACGTTTCTAGCGGGGGACGGTGGTTCTTC.

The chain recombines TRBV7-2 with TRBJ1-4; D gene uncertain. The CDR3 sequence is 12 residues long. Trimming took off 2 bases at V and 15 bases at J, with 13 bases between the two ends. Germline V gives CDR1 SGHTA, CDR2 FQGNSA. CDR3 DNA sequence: TGTGCCAGCAGCTTAATCTACGGAGGGTTGTTTTTT. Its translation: CASSLIYGGLFF.

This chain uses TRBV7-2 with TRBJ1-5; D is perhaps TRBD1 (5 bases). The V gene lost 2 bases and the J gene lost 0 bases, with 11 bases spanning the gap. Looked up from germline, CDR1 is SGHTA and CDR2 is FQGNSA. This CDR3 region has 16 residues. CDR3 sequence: CASSLWGTYSNQPQHF. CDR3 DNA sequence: TGTGCCAGCAGCTTATGGGGGACTTATAGCAATCAGCCCCAGCATTTT.

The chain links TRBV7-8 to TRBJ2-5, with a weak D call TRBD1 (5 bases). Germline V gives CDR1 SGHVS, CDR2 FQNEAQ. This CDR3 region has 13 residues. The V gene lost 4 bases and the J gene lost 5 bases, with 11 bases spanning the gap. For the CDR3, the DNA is TGTGCCAGCAGCTCAGAGTACAGGGAGACCCAGTACTTC. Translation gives CASSSEYRETQYF.

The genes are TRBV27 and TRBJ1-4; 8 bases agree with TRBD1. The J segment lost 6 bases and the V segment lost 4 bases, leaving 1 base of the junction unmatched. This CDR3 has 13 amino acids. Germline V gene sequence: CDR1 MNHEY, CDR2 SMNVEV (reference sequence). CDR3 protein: CASSSQGDEKLFF. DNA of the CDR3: TGTGCCAGCAGTTCACAGGGGGATGAAAAACTGTTTTTT.

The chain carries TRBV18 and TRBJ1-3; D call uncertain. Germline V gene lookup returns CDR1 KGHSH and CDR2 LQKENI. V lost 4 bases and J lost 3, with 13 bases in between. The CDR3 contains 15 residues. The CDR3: CASSLNPQNGNTIYF. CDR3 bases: TGTGCCAGCTCACTCAACCCCCAGAATGGAAACACCATATATTTT.

CDR3 DNA sequence: TGTGCCAGCAGCCGCGTCCAGGGGGCCCTGGGTTTCCCTGGAAACACCATATATTTT. This translates into CASSRVQGALGFPGNTIYF. V usage is TRBV4-2 and J usage is TRBJ1-3; the match to TRBD1 covers 8 bases. The J segment lost 2 bases and the V segment lost 4 bases, leaving 16 bases of the junction unmatched. Germline V CDR1 and CDR2: LGHNA, YNFKEQ. This CDR3 contains 19 residues.

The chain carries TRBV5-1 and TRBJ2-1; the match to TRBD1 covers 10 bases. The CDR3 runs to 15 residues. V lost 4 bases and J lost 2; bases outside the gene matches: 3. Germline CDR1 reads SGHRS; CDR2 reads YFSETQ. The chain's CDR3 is CASSDGQGAYNEQFF. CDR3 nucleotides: TGCGCCAGCAGCGATGGACAGGGGGCCTACAATGAGCAGTTCTTC.

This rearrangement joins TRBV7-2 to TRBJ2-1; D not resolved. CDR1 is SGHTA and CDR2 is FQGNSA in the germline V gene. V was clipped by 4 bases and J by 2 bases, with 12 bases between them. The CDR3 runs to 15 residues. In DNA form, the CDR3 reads TGTGCCAGCAGCTCCTCGTCGGTACCCTACAATGAGCAGTTCTTC. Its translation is CASSSSSVPYNEQFF.

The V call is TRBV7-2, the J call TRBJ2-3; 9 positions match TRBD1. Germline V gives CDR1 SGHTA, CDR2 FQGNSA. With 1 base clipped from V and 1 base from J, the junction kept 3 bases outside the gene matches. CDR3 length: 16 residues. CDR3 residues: CASSLVGQGGTDTQYF. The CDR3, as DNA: TGTGCCAGCAGCTTAGTGGGACAGGGAGGCACAGATACGCAGTATTTT.

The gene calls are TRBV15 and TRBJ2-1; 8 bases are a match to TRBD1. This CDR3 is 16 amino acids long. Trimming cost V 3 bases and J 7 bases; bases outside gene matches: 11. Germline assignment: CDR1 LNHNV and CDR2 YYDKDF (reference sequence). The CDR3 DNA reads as TGTGCCACCAGCAGTCCCCACCGGGACAGGTATAATGAGCAGTTCTTC. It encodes CATSSPHRDRYNEQFF.

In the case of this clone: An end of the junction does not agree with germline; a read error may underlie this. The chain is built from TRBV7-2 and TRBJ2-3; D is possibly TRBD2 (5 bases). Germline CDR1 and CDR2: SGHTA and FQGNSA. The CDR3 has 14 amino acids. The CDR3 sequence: CASSLAGGTDTQYF. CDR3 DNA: TGTGCCAGCAGCCTAGCCGGCGGGACAGATACGCAGTATTTT. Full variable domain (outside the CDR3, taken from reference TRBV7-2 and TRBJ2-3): GAGVSQSPSNKVTEKGKDVELRCDPISGHTALYWYRQSLGQGLEFLIYFQGNSAPDKSGLPSDRFSAERTGGSVSTLTIQRTQQEDSAVYLCASSLAGGTDTQYFGPGTRLTVL.

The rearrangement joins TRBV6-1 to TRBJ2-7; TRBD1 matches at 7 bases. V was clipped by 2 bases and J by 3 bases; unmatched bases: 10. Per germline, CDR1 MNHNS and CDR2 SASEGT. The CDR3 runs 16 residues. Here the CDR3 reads CASSESGWGQNYEQYF. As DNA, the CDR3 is TGTGCCAGCAGTGAATCTGGGTGGGGACAGAACTACGAGCAGTACTTC.

The CDR3 here is CASIQQGKSDPGELFF. The CDR3 nucleotides are TGTGCCAGCATCCAACAGGGGAAATCGGATCCCGGGGAGCTGTTTTTT. The rearrangement links TRBV7-2 to TRBJ2-2, with TRBD1 matching 7 bases. The CDR3 has 16 amino acids. J was trimmed by 6 bases and V by 7 bases; bases with no gene match: 14. In germline, CDR1 is SGHTA, CDR2 FQGNSA.

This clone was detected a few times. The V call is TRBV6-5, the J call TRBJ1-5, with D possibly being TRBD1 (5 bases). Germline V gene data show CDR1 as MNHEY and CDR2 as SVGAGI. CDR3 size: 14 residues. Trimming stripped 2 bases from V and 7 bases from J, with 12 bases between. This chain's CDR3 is CASSYSGGKQPQHF. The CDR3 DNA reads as TGTGCCAGCAGTTACAGCGGGGGAAAACAGCCCCAGCATTTT.

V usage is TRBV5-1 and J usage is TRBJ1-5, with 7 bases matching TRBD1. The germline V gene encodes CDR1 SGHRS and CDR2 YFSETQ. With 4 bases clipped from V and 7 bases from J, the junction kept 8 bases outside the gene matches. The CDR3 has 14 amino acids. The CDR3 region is CASSPTGQNQPQHF. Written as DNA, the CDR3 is TGCGCCAGCAGCCCGACAGGGCAAAACCAGCCCCAGCATTTT.

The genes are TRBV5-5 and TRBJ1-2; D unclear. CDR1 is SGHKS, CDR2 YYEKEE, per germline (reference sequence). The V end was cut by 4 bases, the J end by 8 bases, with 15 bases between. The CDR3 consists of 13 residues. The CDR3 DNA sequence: TGTGCCAGCAGCCTATCGATCCCGATCGGCTACACCTTC. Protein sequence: CASSLSIPIGYTF.

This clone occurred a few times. The CDR3 DNA is TGTGCCAGCAGCTACATCAGGGGCGCTGGGGCCAACGTCCTGACTTTC. Its translation is CASSYIRGAGANVLTF. This chain uses TRBV11-2 with TRBJ2-6, with a weak D call TRBD1 (6 bases). Trimming removed 4 bases at V and 2 bases at J, with 12 bases between. This CDR3 is 16 amino acids long. The germline CDR1 and CDR2 sequences are SGHAT and FQNNGV.

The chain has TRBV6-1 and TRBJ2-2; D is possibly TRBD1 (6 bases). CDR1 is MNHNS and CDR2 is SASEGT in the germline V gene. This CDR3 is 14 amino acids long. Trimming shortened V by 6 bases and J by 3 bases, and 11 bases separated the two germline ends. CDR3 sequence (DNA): TGTGCCAGCAGCCGGACAGCCGACACCGGGGAGCTGTTTTTT. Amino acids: CASSRTADTGELFF.

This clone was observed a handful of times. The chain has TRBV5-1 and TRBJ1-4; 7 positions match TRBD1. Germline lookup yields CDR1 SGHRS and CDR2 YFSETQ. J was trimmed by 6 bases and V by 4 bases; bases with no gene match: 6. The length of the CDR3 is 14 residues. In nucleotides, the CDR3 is TGCGCCAGCAGCAAGGACAGGAGATATGAAAAACTGTTTTTT. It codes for CASSKDRRYEKLFF.

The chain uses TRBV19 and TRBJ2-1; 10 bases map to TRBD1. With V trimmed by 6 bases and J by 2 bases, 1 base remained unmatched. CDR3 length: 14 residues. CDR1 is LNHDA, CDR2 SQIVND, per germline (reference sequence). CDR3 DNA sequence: TGTGCCAGTAGGGACAGGGGGGCCTACAATGAGCAGTTCTTC. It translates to CASRDRGAYNEQFF.